This record looks at one T cell receptor beta chain sequence and its context. The antigen is not known. This entry belongs to a study of T cell responses to AZD1222 COVID-19 vaccine. Sequencing was performed with immunoSEQ multiplex PCR; in TCRdb, only in-frame clones are kept and a portion is missing. The sample includes around 160,000 clones, about 81% of them seen just once. Deletions cut 5 bases from V and 0 bases from J, with 17 bases between. Germline CDR1 and CDR2: SGHAT and FQNNGV. The CDR3 totals 16 residues. Findings and caveats of the study: The donor group comprised mostly white British people and more females; the analysis possibly underestimated clonal diversity. The study identified only five to seven AZD1222 recipients as seropositive at baseline.

The sample consisted of peripheral blood, taken on day 0 of MenACWY control vaccination. This sequence joins TRBV11-2 and TRBJ2-7; D might be TRBD1 (5 bases). This receptor was identified in an adult in good health. The CDR3 loop reads CASSARAGSLSYEQYF. The CDR3 nucleotides are TGTGCCAGCAGCGCCAGGGCAGGGTCCCTCTCCTACGAGCAGTACTTC.